Listed below are T cell receptor beta chains from one sample, sequenced in a study of response to subunit inactivated influenza vaccine. TCRdb reprocessed the RT-PCR reads via MiXCR and lists one record per CDR3 protein. The sample records some 640,000 distinct CDR3 sequences, 11% to 15% being singletons. The specimen comprised PBMCs from blood, sampled 14 to 15 days before vaccination. These receptors all stem from a man aged 45 to 65 who received an inactivated influenza vaccine. The CDR3 runs from the conserved cysteine through the conserved F or W. The order of the fields is clone size, D gene, J gene, V gene, CDR3 protein, CDR3 DNA. The D gene is left open where the match is weak. A clone size is listed for some rows: how often the clone was seen (once, few, many), or a class if it is expanded.

abundance: once; d_gene: .; j_gene: TRBJ1-1; v_gene: TRBV28; CDR3aa: CASRGSTLTAEAFF; CDR3nt: TGTGCCAGCAGAGGATCCACTCTAACCGCTGAAGCTTTCTTT
abundance: .; d_gene: TRBD1; j_gene: TRBJ1-2; v_gene: TRBV6-5; CDR3aa: CASSYRGPYGYTF; CDR3nt: TGTGCCAGCAGTTACAGGGGGCCCTATGGCTACACCTTC
abundance: .; d_gene: TRBD2; j_gene: TRBJ2-7; v_gene: TRBV7-2; CDR3aa: CASTIGLAGTYEQYF; CDR3nt: TGTGCCAGCACAATCGGACTAGCGGGGACCTACGAGCAGTACTTC
abundance: .; d_gene: .; j_gene: TRBJ2-7; v_gene: TRBV20-1; CDR3aa: CSAEATLYEQYF; CDR3nt: TGCAGTGCCGAGGCTACCCTCTACGAGCAGTACTTC
abundance: .; d_gene: .; j_gene: TRBJ1-1; v_gene: TRBV4-2; CDR3aa: CASSQVGQAGFF; CDR3nt: TGTGCCAGCAGCCAAGTGGGCCAGGCTGGTTTCTTT
abundance: few; d_gene: .; j_gene: TRBJ2-5; v_gene: TRBV10-1; CDR3aa: CASGGRSGETQYF; CDR3nt: TGCGCCAGCGGAGGGCGATCAGGGGAGACCCAGTACTTC
abundance: .; d_gene: TRBD2; j_gene: TRBJ2-1; v_gene: TRBV2; CDR3aa: CASRRGLNDYDEQFF; CDR3nt: TGTGCCAGCCGACGGGGACTAAATGACTACGATGAGCAGTTCTTC
abundance: few; d_gene: .; j_gene: TRBJ1-1; v_gene: TRBV7-8; CDR3aa: CASSLGELNTEAFF; CDR3nt: TGTGCCAGCAGCTTAGGGGAATTGAACACTGAAGCTTTCTTT
abundance: .; d_gene: TRBD2; j_gene: TRBJ2-7; v_gene: TRBV7-8; CDR3aa: CASSRLRGGPDEQYF; CDR3nt: TGTGCCAGCAGTCGTTTGCGGGGGGGTCCCGACGAGCAGTACTTC
abundance: few; d_gene: TRBD1; j_gene: TRBJ1-4; v_gene: TRBV6-2/TRBV6-3; CDR3aa: CASRAGTGDEKLFF; CDR3nt: TGTGCCAGCAGAGCCGGGACAGGGGATGAAAAACTGTTTTTT
abundance: few; d_gene: TRBD2; j_gene: TRBJ2-7; v_gene: TRBV11-2; CDR3aa: CASSSSGTSGGYEQYF; CDR3nt: TGTGCCAGCAGCAGTTCCGGGACTAGCGGAGGATACGAGCAGTACTTC
abundance: few; d_gene: .; j_gene: TRBJ1-6; v_gene: TRBV2; CDR3aa: CASNRAGENSPLHF; CDR3nt: TGTGCCAGCAACCGGGCAGGAGAGAATTCACCCCTCCACTTT
abundance: .; d_gene: .; j_gene: TRBJ2-2; v_gene: TRBV4-2; CDR3aa: CASSQVGRAAGKSGELFF; CDR3nt: TGTGCCAGCAGCCAAGTGGGTCGAGCGGCAGGCAAGTCCGGGGAGCTGTTTTTT
abundance: .; d_gene: TRBD2; j_gene: TRBJ2-7; v_gene: TRBV29-1; CDR3aa: CSVAGGGNSYEQYF; CDR3nt: TGCAGCGTTGCCGGGGGGGGAAACTCCTACGAGCAGTACTTC
abundance: many; d_gene: .; j_gene: TRBJ2-3; v_gene: TRBV14; CDR3aa: CASSFRNTQYF; CDR3nt: TGTGCCAGCAGCTTTCGGAATACGCAGTATTTT
abundance: few; d_gene: .; j_gene: TRBJ2-1; v_gene: TRBV12-3/TRBV12-4; CDR3aa: CASSSLQSSYNEQFF; CDR3nt: TGTGCCAGCAGTTCCCTACAGAGTTCCTACAATGAGCAGTTCTTC
abundance: .; d_gene: .; j_gene: TRBJ2-7; v_gene: TRBV6-2/TRBV6-3; CDR3aa: CASSKAGVTYEQYF; CDR3nt: TGTGCCAGCAGTAAGGCCGGGGTGACCTACGAGCAGTACTTC
abundance: few; d_gene: TRBD2; j_gene: TRBJ2-5; v_gene: TRBV28; CDR3aa: CASSLWRLAGGETQYF; CDR3nt: TGTGCCAGCAGTTTATGGAGACTAGCGGGGGGAGAGACCCAGTACTTC
abundance: few; d_gene: TRBD1; j_gene: TRBJ1-1; v_gene: TRBV12-3/TRBV12-4; CDR3aa: CASSRGTGRRTEAFF; CDR3nt: TGTGCCAGCAGTCGGGGGACAGGGCGGCGCACTGAAGCTTTCTTT
abundance: few; d_gene: .; j_gene: TRBJ1-6; v_gene: TRBV2; CDR3aa: CASSEGQRPSPLHF; CDR3nt: TGTGCCAGCAGTGAAGGTCAGCGGCCCTCACCCCTCCACTTT
abundance: .; d_gene: .; j_gene: TRBJ2-3; v_gene: TRBV5-1; CDR3aa: CASRGWSTDTQYF; CDR3nt: TGCGCCAGCAGGGGGTGGAGCACAGATACGCAGTATTTT
abundance: .; d_gene: TRBD2; j_gene: TRBJ2-3; v_gene: TRBV20-1; CDR3aa: CSAWTSGRSSTQYF; CDR3nt: TGCAGTGCCTGGACTAGCGGGAGATCCAGTACGCAGTATTTT
abundance: .; d_gene: .; j_gene: TRBJ2-7; v_gene: TRBV7-9; CDR3aa: CASTIEGREPYEQYF; CDR3nt: TGTGCCAGCACCATCGAAGGCAGGGAACCCTACGAGCAGTACTTC
abundance: .; d_gene: .; j_gene: TRBJ2-7; v_gene: TRBV4-2; CDR3aa: CASSQDAGNYEQYF; CDR3nt: TGTGCCAGCAGCCAAGATGCAGGGAACTACGAGCAGTACTTC
abundance: .; d_gene: .; j_gene: TRBJ1-1; v_gene: TRBV6-6; CDR3aa: CASSSPSREAFF; CDR3nt: TGTGCCAGCAGTTCACCCTCTCGTGAAGCTTTCTTT
abundance: .; d_gene: .; j_gene: TRBJ1-4; v_gene: TRBV29-1; CDR3aa: CSFAGLDEKLFF; CDR3nt: TGCAGTTTTGCAGGGTTGGATGAAAAACTGTTTTTT
abundance: .; d_gene: TRBD2; j_gene: TRBJ2-2; v_gene: TRBV12-3/TRBV12-4; CDR3aa: CASSLLAGGGYTGELFF; CDR3nt: TGTGCCAGCAGTTTATTAGCGGGAGGGGGGTACACCGGGGAGCTGTTTTTT
abundance: few; d_gene: TRBD1; j_gene: TRBJ2-5; v_gene: TRBV28; CDR3aa: CASSLFGTGFSPKETQYF; CDR3nt: TGTGCCAGCAGTTTATTTGGGACAGGGTTTAGTCCAAAAGAGACCCAGTACTTC
abundance: .; d_gene: .; j_gene: TRBJ2-7; v_gene: TRBV6-5; CDR3aa: CASSYILGRGSEQYF; CDR3nt: TGTGCCAGCAGTTACATCCTAGGCAGGGGTAGCGAGCAGTACTTC
abundance: many; d_gene: .; j_gene: TRBJ1-5; v_gene: TRBV5-1; CDR3aa: CASSLDGDSNQPQHF; CDR3nt: TGCGCCAGCAGCTTGGACGGTGATAGCAATCAGCCCCAGCATTTT
abundance: many; d_gene: .; j_gene: TRBJ2-3; v_gene: TRBV7-2; CDR3aa: CASSFRGTSTDTQYF; CDR3nt: TGTGCCAGCAGCTTCAGGGGAACTAGCACAGATACGCAGTATTTT
abundance: few; d_gene: .; j_gene: TRBJ1-1; v_gene: TRBV5-1; CDR3aa: CASSNLQGPTEAFF; CDR3nt: TGCGCCAGCAGCAACCTCCAGGGACCCACTGAAGCTTTCTTT
abundance: few; d_gene: TRBD2; j_gene: TRBJ2-3; v_gene: TRBV6-1; CDR3aa: CASTHTRASGYTDTQYF; CDR3nt: TGTGCCAGCACCCACACCAGGGCTAGCGGATACACAGATACGCAGTATTTT
abundance: few; d_gene: .; j_gene: TRBJ1-3; v_gene: TRBV3-1; CDR3aa: CASSQDMGRARGNTIYF; CDR3nt: TGTGCCAGCAGCCAAGATATGGGCAGGGCAAGGGGAAACACCATATATTTT
abundance: few; d_gene: TRBD1; j_gene: TRBJ1-6; v_gene: TRBV2; CDR3aa: CASNGQGLSPLHF; CDR3nt: TGTGCCAGCAACGGACAGGGCCTTTCACCCCTCCACTTT
abundance: few; d_gene: .; j_gene: TRBJ2-3; v_gene: TRBV11-2; CDR3aa: CASSPREVLGLTQYF; CDR3nt: TGTGCCAGCAGCCCAAGGGAGGTCCTTGGTCTTACGCAGTATTTT
abundance: .; d_gene: TRBD2; j_gene: TRBJ2-1; v_gene: TRBV12-3/TRBV12-4; CDR3aa: CASTLRGGVYNEQFF; CDR3nt: TGTGCCAGCACCCTCCGGGGGGGCGTTTACAATGAGCAGTTCTTC
abundance: .; d_gene: .; j_gene: TRBJ1-6; v_gene: TRBV11-2; CDR3aa: CASSLVPGGSLMYNSPLHF; CDR3nt: TGTGCCAGCAGCTTGGTGCCGGGGGGCTCCCTAATGTACAATTCACCCCTCCACTTT
abundance: many; d_gene: .; j_gene: TRBJ1-1; v_gene: TRBV5-1; CDR3aa: CASSLGSVGDTEAFF; CDR3nt: TGCGCCAGCAGCTTGGGGTCAGTCGGCGACACTGAAGCTTTCTTT
abundance: few; d_gene: TRBD2; j_gene: TRBJ2-1; v_gene: TRBV6-2/TRBV6-3; CDR3aa: CASSYLGVWASGGEKQFF; CDR3nt: TGTGCCAGCAGTTACCTCGGGGTATGGGCTAGCGGGGGTGAGAAGCAGTTCTTC
abundance: .; d_gene: .; j_gene: TRBJ2-1; v_gene: TRBV7-2; CDR3aa: CASSPRAGPYNEQFF; CDR3nt: TGTGCCAGCAGCCCCAGGGCAGGCCCCTACAATGAGCAGTTCTTC
abundance: few; d_gene: .; j_gene: TRBJ2-5; v_gene: TRBV12-3/TRBV12-4; CDR3aa: CASSSGGAATGGTQYF; CDR3nt: TGTGCCAGCAGTTCCGGTGGCGCAGCAACCGGCGGGACCCAGTACTTC
abundance: .; d_gene: TRBD1; j_gene: TRBJ2-1; v_gene: TRBV6-1; CDR3aa: CASSPTPGQGIHEQFF; CDR3nt: TGTGCCAGCAGTCCTACGCCGGGACAGGGCATCCATGAGCAGTTCTTC
abundance: many; d_gene: TRBD2; j_gene: TRBJ2-7; v_gene: TRBV6-2/TRBV6-3; CDR3aa: CASRPTASGSYEQYF; CDR3nt: TGTGCCAGCAGACCAACCGCTAGCGGGAGCTACGAGCAGTACTTC
abundance: many; d_gene: .; j_gene: TRBJ1-2; v_gene: TRBV5-6; CDR3aa: CASSLQGSWNGYTF; CDR3nt: TGTGCCAGCAGCTTGCAGGGGAGTTGGAATGGCTACACCTTC
abundance: .; d_gene: .; j_gene: TRBJ2-5; v_gene: TRBV5-1; CDR3aa: CASSSQLPIRETQYF; CDR3nt: TGCGCCAGCAGCTCCCAACTTCCGATCCGGGAGACCCAGTACTTC
abundance: .; d_gene: TRBD2; j_gene: TRBJ2-3; v_gene: TRBV10-3; CDR3aa: CAISPALAGGTDTQYF; CDR3nt: TGTGCCATCAGTCCCGCACTAGCGGGAGGCACAGATACGCAGTATTTT
abundance: .; d_gene: .; j_gene: TRBJ1-1; v_gene: TRBV7-8; CDR3aa: CASSLGSWRIMRTEAFF; CDR3nt: TGTGCCAGCAGCTTAGGCTCGTGGAGGATTATGAGGACTGAAGCTTTCTTT
abundance: few; d_gene: TRBD1; j_gene: TRBJ2-7; v_gene: TRBV4-3; CDR3aa: CASSQGQGADEQYF; CDR3nt: TGCGCCAGCAGCCAGGGACAGGGAGCCGACGAGCAGTACTTC
abundance: .; d_gene: .; j_gene: TRBJ2-1; v_gene: TRBV3-1; CDR3aa: CASSQEIVNEQFF; CDR3nt: TGTGCCAGCAGCCAAGAAATAGTGAATGAGCAGTTCTTC
abundance: few; d_gene: .; j_gene: TRBJ2-7; v_gene: TRBV12-3/TRBV12-4; CDR3aa: CASSFAVWGSYEQYF; CDR3nt: TGTGCCAGCAGTTTCGCGGTTTGGGGTTCGTACGAGCAGTACTTC
abundance: .; d_gene: .; j_gene: TRBJ2-3; v_gene: TRBV10-3; CDR3aa: CAISGGALDTQYF; CDR3nt: TGTGCCATCAGTGGCGGGGCGTTAGATACGCAGTATTTT
abundance: .; d_gene: .; j_gene: TRBJ2-7; v_gene: TRBV30; CDR3aa: CAWSVGGASYEQYF; CDR3nt: TGTGCCTGGAGTGTGGGTGGGGCGTCCTACGAGCAGTACTTC
abundance: .; d_gene: .; j_gene: TRBJ1-2; v_gene: TRBV5-5; CDR3aa: CASSLGDGGADYGYTF; CDR3nt: TGTGCCAGCAGCTTGGGGGATGGGGGTGCGGACTATGGCTACACCTTC
abundance: few; d_gene: TRBD1; j_gene: TRBJ2-2; v_gene: TRBV12-3/TRBV12-4; CDR3aa: CASSLGQLVTTGELFF; CDR3nt: TGTGCCAGCAGTCTGGGACAGCTAGTTACGACCGGGGAGCTGTTTTTT
abundance: few; d_gene: .; j_gene: TRBJ2-6; v_gene: TRBV12-3/TRBV12-4; CDR3aa: CASSPHPGQPGANVLTF; CDR3nt: TGTGCCAGCAGTCCCCACCCGGGGCAGCCTGGGGCCAACGTCCTGACTTTC
abundance: few; d_gene: .; j_gene: TRBJ2-1; v_gene: TRBV6-2/TRBV6-3; CDR3aa: CASSYPQRFSYNEQFF; CDR3nt: TGTGCCAGCAGTTACCCCCAGCGCTTCTCCTACAATGAGCAGTTCTTC